Below are 27 T cell receptor beta chains sequenced from a single sample in a study of Ad26.COV2.S vaccination and SARS-CoV-2 variants. Treatment reported: some 20 received Ad26.COV2.S at low or high dose, single or two shots; several received placebo; per-sample allocation not given. Material that was analyzed had been drawn on day 63 after the first vaccine or placebo injection. Repertoires were generated with immunoSEQ multiplex PCR, while TCRdb's copy carries only in-frame clones and drops some. The sample contains around 300,000 clones, 88% of which appear only once. The sample was peripheral blood, taken in a trial of Ad26.COV2.S vaccine versus placebo. Receptors originate from a person between 18 and 65 years old who received the Ad26.COV2.S COVID-19 vaccine or a placebo.

V gene TRBV25-1 combines with J gene TRBJ2-1; the D gene is possibly TRBD2 (6 bases). CDR3 length equals 17 residues. The V end lost 2 bases, the J end lost 0 bases, and 14 bases lay between the germline ends. CDR1 and CDR2 (germline): MGHDK, SYGVNS. The DNA of the CDR3 is TGTGCCAGCAGTGAAACGGGAGCGGTCGGCTCCTACAATGAGCAGTTCTTC. Translated, it gives CASSETGAVGSYNEQFF.

This sequence joins TRBV4-2 and TRBJ2-3; the D is unclear. V gave up 1 base and J gave up 8 bases, with 16 bases separating them. The CDR3 consists of 15 residues. Germline lookup yields CDR1 LGHNA and CDR2 YNFKEQ. This CDR3 reads CASSQGGSRFGTQYF. The DNA of the CDR3 is TGTGCCAGCAGCCAAGGGGGTTCGCGCTTCGGTACGCAGTATTTT.

Here the CDR3 reads CASTIGGVPGYTF. Here the CDR3 DNA reads TGTGCCAGCACCATTGGAGGGGTTCCCGGCTACACCTTC. The V gene is TRBV7-9, the J gene TRBJ1-2; D possibly corresponds to TRBD1 (5 bases). CDR3 length equals 13 residues. CDR1 is SEHNR, CDR2 FQNEAQ, per germline (reference sequence). The ends were cut back, 7 bases at V and 8 bases at J, with 17 bases in the middle.

This rearrangement joins TRBV5-1 to TRBJ2-3, with D perhaps being TRBD1 or TRBD2 (5 bases each). Trimming left V 0 bases short and J 3 bases short, with 8 bases between. There are 14 residues in the CDR3. Germline V gene data show CDR1 as SGHRS and CDR2 as YFSETQ. The CDR3 DNA follows: TGCGCCAGCAGCTTGGGGGGGATGACAGATACGCAGTATTTT. It translates to CASSLGGMTDTQYF.

The rearrangement joins TRBV6-4 to TRBJ2-1, with 8 bases that match TRBD2. This CDR3 region has 16 residues. Per germline, CDR1 MRHNA and CDR2 SNTAGT. The V segment lost 2 bases and the J segment 0 bases; nucleotides outside the gene matches: 3. The CDR3 DNA sequence: TGTGCCAGCAGTGACGGGAGCGGGAGCTCCTACAATGAGCAGTTCTTC. This gives the protein CASSDGSGSSYNEQFF.

CDR3 DNA: TGTGCCATCAGGGCCGGCTCGGACAGGGTTAGCTACGAGCAGTACTTC. This codes for CAIRAGSDRVSYEQYF. The chain carries TRBV10-3 and TRBJ2-7; 8 positions agree with TRBD1. In germline, CDR1 is ENHRY, CDR2 SYGVKD. Trimming took 6 bases from V and 3 from J; bases not matched to a gene: 13. This CDR3 region has 16 residues.

The chain links TRBV30 to TRBJ1-1; D unresolved. Trimming stripped 3 bases from V and 0 bases from J, with 14 bases between. The CDR3 contains 15 residues. Germline CDR1 and CDR2: GTSNPN and SVGIG (reference sequence). The CDR3, as DNA: TGTGCCTGGAGCCCCGATGGGGTCATGAACACTGAAGCTTTCTTT. Encoded protein: CAWSPDGVMNTEAFF.

The rearrangement uses TRBV28 and TRBJ1-5; D unclear. This CDR3 region has 17 residues. V was shortened by 3 bases and J by 0 bases, with 15 bases between the two germline ends. The germline V gene encodes CDR1 MDHEN and CDR2 SYDVKM. The CDR3 DNA is TGTGCCAGCAGTTTCGGTCCGTCGACGAGTAGCAATCAGCCCCAGCATTTT. This gives the protein CASSFGPSTSSNQPQHF.

The gene calls are TRBV11-2 and TRBJ2-1; 8 bases are a match to TRBD2. Trimming at V came to 5 bases and at J to 2 bases, leaving 5 bases not matched to a gene. This CDR3 contains 15 residues. Germline CDR1 and CDR2: SGHAT and FQNNGV. CDR3 sequence: CASSLSGGPYNEQFF. CDR3 in DNA: TGTGCCAGCAGCCTAAGCGGGGGACCCTACAATGAGCAGTTCTTC. The complete variable domain, with remaining parts taken from reference TRBV11-2 and TRBJ2-1, reads EAGVAQSPRYKIIEKRQSVAFWCNPISGHATLYWYQQILGQGPKLLIQFQNNGVVDDSQLPKDRFSAERLKGVDSTLKIQPAKLEDSAVYLCASSLSGGPYNEQFFGPGTRLTVL.

The chain employs TRBV5-1 and TRBJ2-3, with TRBD2 matching over 8 bases. Trimming took 0 bases from V and 3 from J; bases not matched to a gene: 12. Germline-derived CDR1 and CDR2 are SGHRS and YFSETQ. CDR3 length: 18 amino acids. The CDR3 bases are TGCGCCAGCAGCTTGGGTCTCGGGAGGGCCAGGTTAACAGATACGCAGTATTTT. This codes for CASSLGLGRARLTDTQYF.

The genes are TRBV9 and TRBJ1-2; D may be TRBD1 (5 bases). The CDR3 runs 13 residues. Trimming pared 0 bases from V and 4 bases from J, leaving 7 bases between. Germline V gene data show CDR1 as SGDLS and CDR2 as YYNGEE. The CDR3: CASSVDQGYGYTF. DNA of the CDR3: TGTGCCAGCAGCGTAGATCAGGGCTATGGCTACACCTTC.

The CDR3 nucleotides read TGCAGCGTTGAAGATCCCGAGGGGGCGAGGTTTATAGACTATGGCTACACCTTC. Translated, it gives CSVEDPEGARFIDYGYTF. This chain connects TRBV29-1 to TRBJ1-2, with 7 bases fitting TRBD1. Trimming took 0 bases from V and 3 from J; bases not matched to a gene: 16. Germline CDR1 and CDR2: SQVTM and ANQGSEA. CDR3 length: 18 residues.

The J gene is TRBJ2-7, the V gene TRBV6-2 or TRBV6-3; 11 bases align to TRBD2. Looked up from germline, CDR1 is MNHEY and CDR2 is SVGEGT. This CDR3 comprises 13 residues. V lost 6 bases to trimming and J lost 3 bases; unmatched junction nucleotides: 1. CDR3 sequence: CASSLAGGYEQYF. The CDR3 coding sequence is TGTGCCAGCAGCCTAGCGGGAGGCTACGAGCAGTACTTC.

V usage is TRBV28 and J usage is TRBJ2-6, with TRBD1 matching 7 bases. The V gene end was trimmed by 7 bases and the J gene end by 3 bases; junction bases not matched to a gene: 6. CDR1 MDHEN and CDR2 SYDVKM come from the germline V gene. The CDR3 is 15 residues long. This CDR3 is CASNPTGVGANVLTF. The DNA of the CDR3 is TGTGCCAGCAATCCTACAGGGGTTGGGGCCAACGTCCTGACTTTC.

Here the CDR3 reads CASSQPGLALYNEQFF. The CDR3 nucleotides are TGTGCCAGCAGCCAACCGGGGCTAGCCCTGTACAATGAGCAGTTCTTC. The rearrangement joins TRBV11-2 to TRBJ2-1; D tentatively fits TRBD1 or TRBD2 (5 bases each). V lost 5 bases to trimming and J lost 4 bases, with 18 bases between them. The CDR3 runs to 16 residues. Germline CDR1 reads SGHAT; CDR2 reads FQNNGV.

The chain links TRBV5-8 to TRBJ2-2; D is unclear. Germline V gives CDR1 SGHTS, CDR2 YDEGEE. V was clipped by 5 bases and J by 0 bases, with 5 bases between them. The CDR3 sequence is 13 residues long. The CDR3 DNA sequence: TGTGCCAGCAGTCGGACGAACACCGGGGAGCTGTTTTTT. Its translation is CASSRTNTGELFF. Drawing the rest from reference TRBV5-8 and TRBJ2-2, the complete variable domain is EAGVTQSPTHLIKTRGQQATLRCSPISGHTSVYWYQQALGLGLQFLLWYDEGEERNRGNFPPRFSGRQFPNYSSELNVNALELEDSALYLCASSRTNTGELFFGEGSRLTVL.

This chain connects TRBV6-6 to TRBJ2-2; D not resolved. V lost 5 bases to trimming and J lost 1 base, with 5 bases between them. The length of the CDR3 is 13 residues. Germline loops: CDR1 MNHNY, CDR2 SVGAGI (reference sequence). The CDR3 sequence is CASSRQNTGELFF. CDR3 DNA sequence: TGTGCCAGCAGTAGACAGAACACCGGGGAGCTGTTTTTT.

The chain recombines TRBV19 with TRBJ1-2, with a possible D match to TRBD1 (5 bases). CDR1 and CDR2 (germline): LNHDA, SQIVND (reference sequence). The CDR3 totals 15 residues. V was clipped by 5 bases and J by 4 bases, with 17 bases between them. The CDR3 is CASSPAVGGSYGYTF. DNA of the CDR3: TGTGCCAGTAGTCCGGCAGTGGGGGGTAGCTATGGCTACACCTTC. The full variable domain, with the rest looked up from reference TRBV19 and TRBJ1-2, is DGGITQSPKYLFRKEGQNVTLSCEQNLNHDAMYWYRQDPGQGLRLIYYSQIVNDFQKGDIAEGYSVSREKKESFPLTVTSAQKNPTAFYLCASSPAVGGSYGYTFGSGTRLTVV.

CDR3 DNA sequence: TGTGCCAGCAGCGCCCTCCGGGGACAGGGGACAGATACGCAGTATTTT. Its protein product is CASSALRGQGTDTQYF. The chain combines TRBV5-4 with TRBJ2-3; 10 bases line up with TRBD1. Germline CDR1 is SGHNT and CDR2 is YYREEE (reference sequence). V trimming: 4 bases; J trimming: 3 bases; junction bases outside the gene matches: 8. The CDR3 spans 16 residues.

The chain recombines TRBV5-1 with TRBJ2-7; perhaps D is TRBD1 or TRBD2 (5 bases each). This CDR3 contains 15 residues. Trimming pared 4 bases from V and 5 bases from J, leaving 19 bases between. The germline CDR1 and CDR2 sequences are SGHRS and YFSETQ. CDR3 coding DNA: TGCGCCAGCAGCCGGGACCACGGCCCTCCTGACGAGCAGTACTTC. It is translated as CASSRDHGPPDEQYF.

This chain joins TRBV5-4 and TRBJ2-2; maybe TRBD2 (5 bases). Germline-derived CDR1 and CDR2 are SGHNT and YYREEE (reference sequence). The CDR3 has 15 amino acids. The ends were cut back, 2 bases at V and 2 bases at J, with 10 bases in the middle. The CDR3 DNA is TGTGCCAGCAGCTTCCAGAGCGGCAACACCGGGGAGCTGTTTTTT. Translating gives CASSFQSGNTGELFF. Full variable domain (remainder filled in from reference TRBV5-4 and TRBJ2-2): ETGVTQSPTHLIKTRGQQVTLRCSSQSGHNTVSWYQQALGQGPQFIFQYYREEENGRGNFPPRFSGLQFPNYSSELNVNALELDDSALYLCASSFQSGNTGELFFGEGSRLTVL.

This clone came up once. The chain combines TRBV20-1 with TRBJ1-1; perhaps TRBD1 as D (6 bases). This CDR3 has 11 amino acids. Germline V gives CDR1 DFQATT, CDR2 SNEGSKA (reference sequence). With 0 bases removed from V and 10 bases from J, the gap between germline ends came to 9 bases. This chain's CDR3 is CSARDGGLAFF. The CDR3 region has the DNA TGCAGTGCTAGAGATGGGGGGCTAGCTTTCTTT.

V gene TRBV28 combines with J gene TRBJ2-7, with 9 bases identical to TRBD1. Trimming at V came to 5 bases and at J to 4 bases, leaving 12 bases not matched to a gene. CDR3 size: 16 residues. The germline V gene encodes CDR1 MDHEN and CDR2 SYDVKM. The CDR3 region is CASSVNTGQGSYEQYF. CDR3 nucleotide sequence: TGTGCCAGCAGTGTGAACACTGGACAGGGGAGTTACGAGCAGTACTTC. Using reference TRBV28 and TRBJ2-7 for the parts outside the CDR3, the full variable domain is DVKVTQSSRYLVKRTGEKVFLECVQDMDHENMFWYRQDPGLGLRLIYFSYDVKMKEKGDIPEGYSVSREKKERFSLILESASTNQTSMYLCASSVNTGQGSYEQYFGPGTRLTVT.

The chain carries TRBV6-6 and TRBJ1-6; 7 bases are shared with TRBD1. This CDR3 is 15 amino acids long. CDR1 is MNHNY, CDR2 SVGAGI, per germline (reference sequence). Unmatched junction bases numbered 4, after V lost 2 bases and J lost 6 bases. The CDR3 DNA reads TGTGCCAGCAGTTACGACCGGGACAGTAATTCACCCCTCCACTTT. Translation: CASSYDRDSNSPLHF.

V and J are TRBV6-6 and TRBJ1-1; 8 bases are a match to TRBD1. CDR3 length: 16 amino acids. V lost 2 bases and J lost 5; bases outside the gene matches: 10. Germline values: CDR1 MNHNY, CDR2 SVGAGI (reference sequence). In DNA form, the CDR3 reads TGTGCCAGCAGTTACCCGGGGGACAGGTTTTTTACTGAAGCTTTCTTT. Translation: CASSYPGDRFFTEAFF.

This sequence joins TRBV19 and TRBJ1-2, with D possibly matching TRBD1 (5 bases). Germline V CDR1 and CDR2: LNHDA, SQIVND (reference sequence). This CDR3 region has 13 residues. Trimming took 4 bases from V and 7 from J, leaving 13 bases between them. CDR3 region: CASSNRQRGGYTF. The DNA of the CDR3 is TGTGCCAGTAGTAACCGACAGAGGGGTGGCTACACCTTC.

This chain connects TRBV27 to TRBJ2-3; no clear D gene. The CDR3 consists of 14 residues. In germline, CDR1 is MNHEY, CDR2 SMNVEV (reference sequence). Trimming cost V 5 bases and J 3 bases, with 12 bases left between them. The CDR3 reads CASSPRGSTDTQYF. The CDR3 nucleotides read TGTGCCAGCAGTCCCCGAGGCTCGACAGATACGCAGTATTTT.